Following are 27 T cell receptor beta chains from one sample sequenced in a study of blood T cells in healthy people across ages. PCR was performed a second time for about 6 to 11 cycles using a sample-barcoded 5' primer and a J-beta primer mix. MiXCR, run by TCRdb on the 5' RACE reads, gives a single entry per CDR3 protein. The sample contains roughly 1,700,000 distinct CDR3 sequences, 25% to 30% of which appear only once. Sequencing used blood. The source is a woman in her 30s in good health.

This chain links TRBV5-1 with TRBJ2-1, with no clear D. Germline CDR1 and CDR2: SGHRS and YFSETQ. There are 14 residues in the CDR3. V was cut by 9 bases and J by 3 bases, with 16 bases left in between. CDR3 nucleotides: TGCGCCAACAAGCCCGGTGGTGGCTACAATGAGCAGTTCTTC. The encoded protein is CANKPGGGYNEQFF.

Regarding this clonotype: A much more abundant neighbour one base away suggests this may be a read error. The gene calls are TRBV4-3 and TRBJ1-6; D possibly corresponds to TRBD1 (6 bases). The CDR3 extends over 15 amino acids. Germline V lookup: CDR1 LGHNA, CDR2 YSLEER. The DNA for the CDR3 is TGCACCAGCAGCCCCAAGGCAGGGGAGGGTTCACCCCTCCACTTT. Amino acids: CTSSPKAGEGSPLHF.

The genes are TRBV12-3 or TRBV12-4 and TRBJ1-2, with a weak D call TRBD1 (5 bases). Trimming stripped 5 bases from V and 1 base from J, with 20 bases between. CDR3 size: 17 residues. CDR3 coding DNA: TGTGCCAGCAGTCCCCGGGGGGTTCCGAGTGGTAACTATGGCTACACCTTC. Translated: CASSPRGVPSGNYGYTF.

This clonotype appeared a few times. The gene calls are TRBV29-1 and TRBJ2-1; 7 bases fit TRBD2. The length of the CDR3 is 12 residues. The trim removed 8 bases at V and 8 bases at J, leaving 9 bases unmatched. Germline V CDR1 and CDR2: SQVTM, ANQGSEA. The CDR3 sequence is CSPVGGGHEQFF. For the CDR3, the DNA is TGCAGCCCCGTCGGGGGAGGGCATGAGCAGTTCTTC.

This clonotype was seen a handful of times. CDR3 sequence reads: CASSQDIRAGSSYEQYF. In DNA, the CDR3 is TGTGCCAGCAGCCAAGATATTAGGGCAGGGAGCTCCTACGAGCAGTACTTC. This sequence joins TRBV3-1 and TRBJ2-7; D assignment may be TRBD1 or TRBD2 (5 bases each). Germline-derived CDR1 and CDR2 are LGHDT and YNNKEL (reference sequence). V gave up 0 bases and J gave up 0 bases, with 15 bases separating them. CDR3 length equals 17 residues.

This clonotype was seen a few times. J is TRBJ2-1 and V is TRBV4-1, with 12 positions matching TRBD2. The germline gives CDR1 MGHRA, CDR2 YSYEKL. The V segment lost 0 bases and the J segment 9 bases; nucleotides outside the gene matches: 6. The CDR3 extends over 16 amino acids. The CDR3 bases are TGCGCCAGCAGCCAAGATCCTAGCGGGGGGGCCCCTGAGCAGTTCTTC. This gives the protein CASSQDPSGGAPEQFF.

J is TRBJ1-2 and V is TRBV28, with 10 bases fitting TRBD1. With V trimmed by 3 bases and J by 7 bases, 8 bases remained unmatched. The CDR3 is made up of 15 amino acids. The germline CDR1 and CDR2 sequences are MDHEN and SYDVKM. The CDR3, as DNA: TGTGCCAGCAGTTTGACCGGGACAGGGGTTGGTGGCTACACCTTC. Encoded protein: CASSLTGTGVGGYTF.

This clonotype was counted at least ten times. This chain joins TRBV10-2 and TRBJ2-7; D is undetermined. Trimming pared 4 bases from V and 7 bases from J, leaving 11 bases between. This CDR3 comprises 12 residues. In germline, CDR1 is WSHSY, CDR2 SAAADI. CDR3 loop: CASSGLAAEQYF. For the CDR3, the DNA is TGCGCCAGCAGTGGGTTAGCTGCGGAGCAGTACTTC.

The V gene is TRBV14, the J gene TRBJ2-3, with D perhaps TRBD1 or TRBD2 (6 bases each). The germline V gene has CDR1 SGHDN and CDR2 FVKESK. The CDR3 spans 15 residues. V was cut by 2 bases and J by 2 bases, with 11 bases left in between. CDR3 sequence reads: CASSQRGQATDTQYF. Here the CDR3 DNA reads TGTGCCAGCAGCCAACGGGGGCAGGCCACAGATACGCAGTATTTT.

This clonotype appeared a few times. The chain joins TRBV3-1 to TRBJ2-1, with a weak D call TRBD1 (5 bases). V was pared by 4 bases and J by 0 bases, with 10 bases between. CDR3 size: 15 residues. Germline V gene data show CDR1 as LGHDT and CDR2 as YNNKEL (reference sequence). CDR3 coding DNA: TGTGCCAGCAGCCGGGGCTCGAGCTCCTACAATGAGCAGTTCTTC. Its protein product is CASSRGSSSYNEQFF.

This clonotype was seen only a few times. The chain joins TRBV11-2 to TRBJ1-5, with 9 bases identical to TRBD1. The CDR3 is made up of 15 amino acids. Germline assignment: CDR1 SGHAT and CDR2 FQNNGV. The J segment lost 7 bases and the V segment lost 5 bases, leaving 9 bases of the junction unmatched. The DNA for the CDR3 is TGTGCCAGCAGCAAGGGGACAGGGAGGGACCAGCCCCAGCATTTT. It is translated as CASSKGTGRDQPQHF.

The sample holds many counts of this clonotype. The chain carries TRBV28 and TRBJ2-7, with TRBD2 matching 7 bases. This CDR3 spans 14 amino acids. J gave up 3 bases and V 2 bases, and 4 bases lay outside the gene matches. CDR1 and CDR2 (germline): MDHEN, SYDVKM. The CDR3 spells CASSLAQRDYEQYF. DNA for the CDR3: TGTGCCAGCAGTTTAGCCCAGCGGGACTACGAGCAGTACTTC.

This clonotype is a singleton in its sample. The chain carries TRBV2 and TRBJ2-3; the D is unclear. V was clipped by 6 bases and J by 11 bases, with 9 bases between them. CDR1 SNHLY and CDR2 FYNNEI come from the germline V gene. The CDR3 extends over 10 amino acids. The CDR3 region has the DNA TGTGCCAGCAGAGAGGTTAAGCAGTATTTT. This codes for CASREVKQYF. The complete variable domain, with remaining parts taken from reference TRBV2 and TRBJ2-3, reads EPEVTQTPSHQVTQMGQEVILRCVPISNHLYFYWYRQILGQKVEFLVSFYNNEISEKSEIFDDQFSVERPDGSNFTLKIRSTKLEDSAMYFCASREVKQYFGPGTRLTVL.

The sample holds many counts of this clonotype. V gene TRBV20-1 combines with J gene TRBJ2-1; the D gene is possibly TRBD2 (6 bases). The CDR3 totals 10 residues. V was trimmed by 5 bases and J by 10 bases, leaving 9 bases between them. Germline lookup yields CDR1 DFQATT and CDR2 SNEGSKA (reference sequence). DNA for the CDR3: TGCAGTGCTGGCGGGGAAGAGCAGTTCTTC. Protein: CSAGGEEQFF.

The chain joins TRBV10-2 to TRBJ1-3; no firm D call. The germline CDR1 and CDR2 sequences are WSHSY and SAAADI. Trimming took off 6 bases at V and 0 bases at J, with 9 bases between the two ends. The CDR3 runs to 14 residues. The CDR3 region is CASSSQNSGNTIYF. CDR3 nucleotide sequence: TGCGCCAGCAGCAGTCAGAACTCTGGAAACACCATATATTTT.

The V and J genes are TRBV5-1 and TRBJ2-1; 14 bases are shared with TRBD2. Germline V gene lookup returns CDR1 SGHRS and CDR2 YFSETQ. The CDR3 covers 17 residues. The V and J ends lost 4 bases and 5 bases, in that order; junction bases with no gene match: 8. CDR3 DNA sequence: TGCGCCAGCAGCCTAGGGACTAGCGGGGGCCCCAACAATGAGCAGTTCTTC. It codes for CASSLGTSGGPNNEQFF. The full variable domain, with the rest looked up from reference TRBV5-1 and TRBJ2-1, is KAGVTQTPRYLIKTRGQQVTLSCSPISGHRSVSWYQQTPGQGLQFLFEYFSETQRNKGNFPGRFSGRQFSNSRSEMNVSTLELGDSALYLCASSLGTSGGPNNEQFFGPGTRLTVL.

As concerns this clonotype: Since a much larger clone is just one base distant, this may be a read error. This chain joins TRBV4-3 and TRBJ2-4; D uncertain. The DNA end is a closer match to TRBJ2-7, so the J assignment may be wrong. There are 14 residues in the CDR3. The germline gives CDR1 LGHNA, CDR2 YSLEER. Written as DNA, the CDR3 is TGCACCAGCAGCCAAGAATTGGTTCAGGACGAGCAGTACTTC. Protein sequence: CTSSQELVQDEQYF.

This clonotype was observed at least ten times. The V gene is TRBV28, the J gene TRBJ1-6, with 10 bases aligning to TRBD1. This CDR3 region has 16 residues. Germline CDR1 reads MDHEN; CDR2 reads SYDVKM. Trimming removed 6 bases from V and 2 bases from J; junction bases left unmatched: 4. CDR3 in amino acids: CASRRQGATYNSPLHF. In DNA, the CDR3 is TGTGCCAGCAGGCGACAGGGGGCCACCTATAATTCACCCCTCCACTTT.

The chain combines TRBV24-1 with TRBJ2-3; 9 nucleotides align to TRBD1. Germline V CDR1 and CDR2: KGHDR, SFDVKD. This CDR3 is 16 amino acids long. The V gene end was trimmed by 4 bases and the J gene end by 4 bases; junction bases not matched to a gene: 8. The CDR3 DNA reads as TGTGCCACCAGTGACAGAACAGGGGGCGAGGCAGATACGCAGTATTTT. Translated, it gives CATSDRTGGEADTQYF.

This clonotype was picked up many times. The V and J genes are TRBV14 and TRBJ2-7, with 9 bases matching TRBD2. Germline V gives CDR1 SGHDN, CDR2 FVKESK. The CDR3 loop spans 12 amino acids. V trimming: 5 bases; J trimming: 8 bases; junction bases outside the gene matches: 4. The CDR3: CASSISGGKQYF. As DNA, the CDR3 is TGTGCCAGCAGCATTAGCGGGGGCAAGCAGTACTTC. The complete variable domain, with remaining parts taken from reference TRBV14 and TRBJ2-7, reads EAGVTQFPSHSVIEKGQTVTLRCDPISGHDNLYWYRRVMGKEIKFLLHFVKESKQDESGMPNNRFLAERTGGTYSTLKVQPAELEDSGVYFCASSISGGKQYFGPGTRLTVT.

With regard to this clonotype: A read error may be the cause here, since a much bigger clone is one base away. The rearrangement links TRBV20-1 to TRBJ1-2; possible D gene TRBD1, 5 bases. The CDR3 runs to 12 residues. Germline V gene sequence: CDR1 DFQATT, CDR2 SNEGSKA (reference sequence). The CDR3 spells CSARRGNYVYTF. CDR3 coding DNA: TGCAGTGCGAGGAGGGGTAACTATGTCTACACCTTC.

V usage is TRBV6-5 and J usage is TRBJ1-1; D ambiguous. Germline CDR1 and CDR2: MNHEY and SVGAGI. V shed 4 bases and J shed 5 bases, with 14 bases lying between them. CDR3 size: 14 residues. The CDR3 sequence: CASSSTPFGTEAFF. The CDR3 DNA reads TGTGCCAGCAGTTCCACACCTTTCGGAACTGAAGCTTTCTTT.

A word on this clonotype: The junction departs from the called germline gene at one end, perhaps through a read error. V usage is TRBV12-3 or TRBV12-4 and J usage is TRBJ2-3, with 14 bases identical to TRBD2. CDR3 length: 17 amino acids. CDR3 region: CASTGLAGGASTDTQYF. The CDR3 DNA reads TGTGCCAGCACAGGACTAGCGGGAGGCGCGAGCACAGATACGCAATATTTT.

The chain employs TRBV28 and TRBJ2-5; TRBD2 might be the D (5 bases). V was shortened by 5 bases and J by 5 bases, with 12 bases between the two germline ends. The germline V gene has CDR1 MDHEN and CDR2 SYDVKM. This CDR3 is 13 amino acids long. The CDR3 DNA follows: TGTGCCAGCAGTCCGCCGGGAACGGAGACCCAGTACTTC. Translating it yields CASSPPGTETQYF.

This clonotype appeared a few times. The chain has TRBV27 and TRBJ1-1; 7 bases match TRBD1. V lost 5 bases to trimming and J lost 11 bases; unmatched junction nucleotides: 11. Germline V gives CDR1 MNHEY, CDR2 SMNVEV (reference sequence). The length of the CDR3 is 13 residues. The CDR3 coding sequence is TGTGCCAGCAGTCCGGGCGGCAGGGGGAGGGCTTTCTTT. It yields the protein CASSPGGRGRAFF.

At least ten counts were recorded for this clonotype. The chain employs TRBV20-1 and TRBJ2-3, with TRBD1 matching 9 bases. This CDR3 region has 14 residues. After removal of 4 bases from V and 2 bases from J, the junction contained 4 bases not matched to a gene. CDR1 is DFQATT and CDR2 is SNEGSKA in the germline V gene (reference sequence). Here the CDR3 reads CSATGQGVTDTQYF. CDR3 DNA sequence: TGCAGTGCTACGGGACAGGGAGTCACAGATACGCAGTATTTT.

V gene TRBV20-1 combines with J gene TRBJ2-7, with TRBD1 matching over 9 bases. The CDR3 covers 15 residues. Trimming took 7 bases from V and 2 from J; bases not matched to a gene: 12. CDR1 is DFQATT, CDR2 SNEGSKA, per germline (reference sequence). CDR3 in amino acids: CSVSSGTGLTYEQYF. CDR3 DNA: TGCAGTGTTAGTAGTGGGACAGGGTTAACCTACGAGCAGTACTTC.